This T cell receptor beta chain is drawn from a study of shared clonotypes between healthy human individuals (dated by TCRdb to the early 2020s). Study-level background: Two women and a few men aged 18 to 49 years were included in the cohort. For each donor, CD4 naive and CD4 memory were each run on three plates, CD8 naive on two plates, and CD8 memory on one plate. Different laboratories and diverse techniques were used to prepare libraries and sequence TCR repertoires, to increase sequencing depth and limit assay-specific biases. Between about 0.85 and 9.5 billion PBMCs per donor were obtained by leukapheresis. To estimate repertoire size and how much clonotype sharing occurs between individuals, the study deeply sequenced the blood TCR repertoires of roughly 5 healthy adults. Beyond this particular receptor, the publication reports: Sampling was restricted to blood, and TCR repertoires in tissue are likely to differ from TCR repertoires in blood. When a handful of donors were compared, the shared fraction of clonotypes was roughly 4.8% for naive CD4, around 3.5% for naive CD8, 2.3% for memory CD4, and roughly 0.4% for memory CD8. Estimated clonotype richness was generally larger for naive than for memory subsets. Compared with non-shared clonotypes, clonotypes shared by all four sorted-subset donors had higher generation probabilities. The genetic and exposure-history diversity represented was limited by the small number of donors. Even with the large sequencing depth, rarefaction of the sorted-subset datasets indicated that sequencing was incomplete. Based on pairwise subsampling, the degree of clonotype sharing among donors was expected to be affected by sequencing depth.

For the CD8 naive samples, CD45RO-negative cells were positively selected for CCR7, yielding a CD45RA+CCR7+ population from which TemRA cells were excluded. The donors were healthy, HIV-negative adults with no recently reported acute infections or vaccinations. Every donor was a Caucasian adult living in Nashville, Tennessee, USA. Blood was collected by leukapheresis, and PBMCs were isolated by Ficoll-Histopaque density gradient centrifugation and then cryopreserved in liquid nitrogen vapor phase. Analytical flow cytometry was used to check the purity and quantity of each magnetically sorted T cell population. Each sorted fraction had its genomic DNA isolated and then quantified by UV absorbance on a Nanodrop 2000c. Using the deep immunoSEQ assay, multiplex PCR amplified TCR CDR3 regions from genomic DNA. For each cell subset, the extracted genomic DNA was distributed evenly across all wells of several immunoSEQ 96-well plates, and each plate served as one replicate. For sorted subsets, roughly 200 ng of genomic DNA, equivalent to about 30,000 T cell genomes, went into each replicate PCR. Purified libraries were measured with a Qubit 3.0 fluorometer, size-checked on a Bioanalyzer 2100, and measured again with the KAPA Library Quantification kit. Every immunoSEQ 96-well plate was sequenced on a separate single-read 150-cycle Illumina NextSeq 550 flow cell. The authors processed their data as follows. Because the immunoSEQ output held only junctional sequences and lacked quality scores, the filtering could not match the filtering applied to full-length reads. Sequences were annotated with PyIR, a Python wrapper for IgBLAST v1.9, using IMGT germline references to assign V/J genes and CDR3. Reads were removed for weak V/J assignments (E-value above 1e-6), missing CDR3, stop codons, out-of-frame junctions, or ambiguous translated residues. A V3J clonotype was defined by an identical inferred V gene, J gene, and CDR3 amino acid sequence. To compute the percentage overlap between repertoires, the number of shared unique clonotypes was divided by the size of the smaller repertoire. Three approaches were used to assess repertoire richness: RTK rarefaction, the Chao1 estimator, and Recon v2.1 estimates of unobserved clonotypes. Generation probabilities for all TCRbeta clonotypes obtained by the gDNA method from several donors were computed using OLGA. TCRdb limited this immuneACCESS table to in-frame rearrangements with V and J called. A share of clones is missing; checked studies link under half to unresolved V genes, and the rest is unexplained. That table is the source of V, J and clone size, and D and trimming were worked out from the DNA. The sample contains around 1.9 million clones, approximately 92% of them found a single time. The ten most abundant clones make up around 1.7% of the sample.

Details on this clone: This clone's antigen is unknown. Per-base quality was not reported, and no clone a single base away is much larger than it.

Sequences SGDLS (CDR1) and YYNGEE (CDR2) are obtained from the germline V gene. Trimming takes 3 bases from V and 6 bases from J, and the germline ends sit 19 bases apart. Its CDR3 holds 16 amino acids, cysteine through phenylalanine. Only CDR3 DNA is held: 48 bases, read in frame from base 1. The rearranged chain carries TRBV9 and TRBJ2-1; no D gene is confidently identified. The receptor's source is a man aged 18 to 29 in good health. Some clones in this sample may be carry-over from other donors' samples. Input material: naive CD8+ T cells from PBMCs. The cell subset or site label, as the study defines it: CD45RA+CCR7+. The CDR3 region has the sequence CASSALDRPIFNEQFF. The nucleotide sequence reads TGTGCCAGCAGCGCACTGGACCGGCCAATTTTCAATGAGCAGTTCTTC.